These T cell receptor beta chains were read from a single sample in a study of T cells in Graves' hyperthyroidism and ophthalmopathy. TCRdb itself ran the multiplex PCR reads through MiXCR, one entry per CDR3 protein. The sample consists of hundreds of thousands of distinct CDR3 sequences, 25% to 30% of them appearing once. The sequencing sample was made of blood. Receptors originate from a man aged 40-50 years with Graves' hyperthyroidism that later progressed to Graves' ophthalmopathy. Both conserved end residues are part of each CDR3. The D gene is left open where the match is weak. Clone size is not always given. Where it is, it says once, few, many or a class for expanded clones.

V gene	J gene	clone size	D gene	CDR3 DNA	CDR3 protein
TRBV6-1	TRBJ1-5	NA	TRBD1	TGTGCCAGCAGCGTGGGACAGAGCAATCAGCCCCAGCATTTT	CASSVGQSNQPQHF
TRBV19	TRBJ1-3	many	NA	TGTGCCAGTAGTAACCTCGACATCCAGTCTGGAAACACCATATATTTT	CASSNLDIQSGNTIYF
TRBV15	TRBJ1-1	few	NA	TGTGCCACCAGCAGAGATAAGGCCCGCGGGGGTTCAGCTTTCTTT	CATSRDKARGGSAFF
TRBV12-3/TRBV12-4	TRBJ2-7	NA	TRBD2	TGTGCCAGCAGTCTAGCGGTCCGCCTATACGAGCAGTACTTC	CASSLAVRLYEQYF
TRBV19	TRBJ2-7	NA	NA	TGTGCCAGTAGTCGGGACACACCCTACGAGCAGTACTTC	CASSRDTPYEQYF
TRBV6-1	TRBJ1-5	many	NA	TGTGCCAGCACCCCAGGCCCGATTTCGCCCCAGCATTTT	CASTPGPISPQHF
TRBV28	TRBJ2-7	many	TRBD1	TGTGCCAGCAGGTGGTCAGGGGGAAAAGTCTCCTACGAGCAGTACTTC	CASRWSGGKVSYEQYF
TRBV9	TRBJ2-5	many	TRBD2	TGTGCCAGCAGCCCCGGGACTAGCGGGAGGAGCGAGACCCAGTACTTC	CASSPGTSGRSETQYF
TRBV30	TRBJ1-1	once	NA	TGTGCCTGGAGTTTGGGGGGGACTGAAGCTTTCTTT	CAWSLGGTEAFF
TRBV12-3/TRBV12-4	TRBJ1-1	few	TRBD1	TGTGCCAGCAGTAGCCAGACAGGGGCCGCTGAAGCTTTCTTT	CASSSQTGAAEAFF
TRBV6-2/TRBV6-3	TRBJ2-7	NA	TRBD1	TGTGCCAGCAGCTCCGGACAGGTCATGAACGAGCAGTACTTC	CASSSGQVMNEQYF
TRBV6-2/TRBV6-3	TRBJ2-2	NA	NA	TGTGCCAGCACGAAGGAGATTAGGGACACCGGGGAGCTGTTTTTT	CASTKEIRDTGELFF
TRBV7-8	TRBJ2-2	NA	TRBD2	TGTGCCAGCAGCTTAGGTAGCGGGATGAGCGGGGAGCTGTTTTTT	CASSLGSGMSGELFF
TRBV15	TRBJ1-1	NA	NA	TGTGCCACCAGCAGAGGGGGGGCGGCAGGCACTGAAGCTTTCTTT	CATSRGGAAGTEAFF
TRBV11-2	TRBJ1-1	many	NA	TGTGCCAGCAGCTTAGAGCGGGTCGGGAACACTGAAGCTTTCTTT	CASSLERVGNTEAFF
TRBV7-8	TRBJ2-7	NA	TRBD2	TGTGCCAGCAGCTTATTCTCGACTAGCTGGGGCGAGCAGTACTTC	CASSLFSTSWGEQYF
TRBV29-1	TRBJ1-2	many	NA	TGCAGCGTTGACCTGGGGGGCAGGGAGGGCTACACCTTC	CSVDLGGREGYTF
TRBV28	TRBJ2-7	NA	TRBD1	TGTGCCAGCATGCCACCGGGACAGGGTTCCCACGAGCAGTACTTC	CASMPPGQGSHEQYF
TRBV20-1	TRBJ2-5	few	NA	TGCAGTGCTAGAGATTCGGAACGACAGGAGGTGAGGGAGACCCAGTACTTC	CSARDSERQEVRETQYF
TRBV20-1	TRBJ2-5	many	NA	TGCAGTGCTAGAGCTACGGGACCGATAAACCAAGAGACCCAGTACTTC	CSARATGPINQETQYF
TRBV10-2	TRBJ1-2	many	NA	TGCGCCAGCCCGGGGAGCGGGTTAACTAACTATGGCTACACCTTC	CASPGSGLTNYGYTF
TRBV20-1	TRBJ2-5	few	TRBD2	TGCAGTGCTAACCGCCCTCCCTCTAGCGGGAGGGTGTCAGAGACCCAGTACTTC	CSANRPPSSGRVSETQYF
TRBV6-1	TRBJ1-2	many	NA	TGTGCCAGCAGTGAAATTAACTATGGCTACACCTTC	CASSEINYGYTF
TRBV6-5	TRBJ2-6	many	NA	TGTGCCAGCAGTTACTCGGGGGGCTCTGGGGCCAACGTCCTGACTTTC	CASSYSGGSGANVLTF
TRBV6-1	TRBJ2-7	NA	TRBD2	TGTGCCAGCAGCGTACGGGGGGGCGGAACCTACGAGCAGTACTTC	CASSVRGGGTYEQYF
TRBV6-5	TRBJ1-1	many	TRBD1	TGTGCCAGCAGCCACAGGGGGCTGAACACTGAAGCTTTCTTT	CASSHRGLNTEAFF
TRBV6-1	TRBJ2-2	many	NA	TGTGCCAGCAGTGAAATTAGCGGGAACACCGGGGAGCTGTTTTTT	CASSEISGNTGELFF
TRBV9	TRBJ1-1	many	TRBD1	TGTGCCAGCAGCGGAGGACAGGCCGAAGCTTTCTTT	CASSGGQAEAFF
TRBV20-1	TRBJ1-1	many	TRBD1	TGCAGTGGTCGGACAGGGGGCATCGGCACTGAAGCTTTCTTT	CSGRTGGIGTEAFF
TRBV10-1	TRBJ2-2	many	TRBD2	TGCGCCACCACACCGGGACTACATTTTGCCGGGGAGCTGTTTTTT	CATTPGLHFAGELFF
TRBV14	TRBJ2-1	many	TRBD2	TGTGCCAGCAGCCAAGCCCTAGCGGGAGGACCTGAGCAGTTCTTC	CASSQALAGGPEQFF
TRBV6-5	TRBJ1-1	many	NA	TGTGCCAGCAATAGGGGGAGAAAGGGTGAAGCTTTCTTT	CASNRGRKGEAFF
TRBV12-3/TRBV12-4	TRBJ2-7	many	NA	TGTGCCAGCAGCCCCGTAGGGGGAACCGTATCCTACGAGCAGTACTTC	CASSPVGGTVSYEQYF
TRBV20-1	TRBJ2-5	many	NA	TGCAGTCCAATCCGGGGGACACAAGAGACCCAGTACTTC	CSPIRGTQETQYF
TRBV27	TRBJ2-2	NA	NA	TGTGCCAGCGGGGGAGGTCACGGGGAGCTGTTTTTT	CASGGGHGELFF
TRBV12-3/TRBV12-4	TRBJ1-1	NA	TRBD1	TGTGCCAGCAGTACCCAGGACAGGGTGCGGGCTGAAGCTTTCTTT	CASSTQDRVRAEAFF
TRBV19	TRBJ1-1	many	TRBD1	TGTGCCAGTATCCCAGTCGACAGGGCGAACACTGAAGCTTTCTTT	CASIPVDRANTEAFF
TRBV6-1	TRBJ1-2	NA	TRBD1	TGTGCCAGCAGTCCAGGACAGGATCATGGCTACACCTTC	CASSPGQDHGYTF
TRBV5-1	TRBJ2-7	many	TRBD2	TGCGCCAGCAGCTTGGGAGCGGGAGGGCCCTACGAGCAGTACTTC	CASSLGAGGPYEQYF
TRBV28	TRBJ2-2	NA	TRBD2	TGTGCCAGCCTTTCGGCGGGGGGGAACACCGGGGAGCTGTTTTTT	CASLSAGGNTGELFF
TRBV18	TRBJ2-5	many	NA	TGCGCCAGCAGTCCCGGGTACCAAGAGACCCAGTACTTC	CASSPGYQETQYF
TRBV11-3	TRBJ2-7	many	TRBD2	TGTGCCAGCAGCTCGGGACTAGCGGGAGGGCCTTACTACGAGCAGTACTTC	CASSSGLAGGPYYEQYF
TRBV29-1	TRBJ1-1	many	NA	TGCAGCGTTGAAGATGCGCGGCTGGCTTTCTTT	CSVEDARLAFF
TRBV20-1	TRBJ2-7	few	TRBD1	TGCAGTGCTAGAGGAGTTTTTGGTACAGGGGGTATACTACGCGAGCGGTACTTC	CSARGVFGTGGILRERYF
TRBV7-2	TRBJ2-7	NA	TRBD2	TGTGCCAGCAGCTCAAGGGCGGGAGTCTCCTACGAGCAGTACTTC	CASSSRAGVSYEQYF
TRBV20-1	TRBJ2-7	many	TRBD2	TGCAGTGCTCCGCCAGCGGGAGGGTCCTACGAGCAGTACTTC	CSAPPAGGSYEQYF
TRBV6-5	TRBJ1-2	NA	NA	TGTGCCAGCAGTCACCGGGCGGGGCTCTACACCTTC	CASSHRAGLYTF
TRBV19	TRBJ2-5	few	NA	TGTGCCAGTAGTATTGTAGGTTTCGGGAGTCAAGAGACCCAGTACTTC	CASSIVGFGSQETQYF
TRBV11-2	TRBJ1-3	many	NA	TGTGCCAGCAGCTTCCGTAGTAGCACCTTTGGGGCTGGAAACACCATATATTTT	CASSFRSSTFGAGNTIYF
TRBV10-3	TRBJ2-7	many	NA	TGTGCCATCAGTGTCTCAACCGGGACAAAACTAAACGAGCAGTACTTC	CAISVSTGTKLNEQYF
TRBV5-4	TRBJ2-7	many	NA	TGTGCCAGCAGCTTAACTACCGGGACTTTCTCTTTC	CASSLTTGTFSF
TRBV19	TRBJ1-2	NA	TRBD1	TGTGCCAGTAGTCCTCCGACAGGGGGCTACACCTTC	CASSPPTGGYTF
TRBV6-5	TRBJ1-2	many	NA	TGTGCCAGCAGTTTCGACAGCTATGGCTACACCTTC	CASSFDSYGYTF
TRBV6-1	TRBJ1-1	few	NA	TGTGCCAGCAGAACGACAGGAGAAGCTTTCTTT	CASRTTGEAFF
TRBV7-3	TRBJ2-2	many	TRBD1	TGTGCCAGCAGACGACAGGGAACGAACACCGGGGAGCTGTTTTTT	CASRRQGTNTGELFF
TRBV12-3/TRBV12-4	TRBJ2-7	NA	TRBD2	TGTGCCAGCAGTTCCCTAGGCGGGAGAAACGAGCAGTACTTC	CASSSLGGRNEQYF
TRBV6-1	TRBJ2-2	many	NA	TGTGCCAGCAGTGAAGAGAGGGGCACCGGGGAGCTGTTTTTT	CASSEERGTGELFF
TRBV12-3/TRBV12-4	TRBJ2-5	NA	NA	TGTGCCAGCAGTTTACGACGGTCTCAAGAGACCCAGTACTTC	CASSLRRSQETQYF